The entry below describes one TCR beta chain. Its specific antigen is unknown. Base qualities are not provided; no much larger clone lies one nucleotide away. This entry belongs to a study of OX40 agonist ivuxolimab in advanced cancers. In terms of the full investigation: Ivuxolimab, which targeted the costimulatory receptor OX40 (CD134), was an agonistic, fully human IgG2 monoclonal antibody. Intravenous ivuxolimab was administered to patients every 2 weeks at six dose levels: 0.01, 0.1, 0.3, 1.5, 3 and 10 mg/kg. Of the approximately 54 patients in dose escalation, some 20 had hepatocellular carcinoma, some 15 had melanoma, 9 had renal cell carcinoma and 9 had head and neck cancer. A male proportion of 82.7% and a mean age of around 60 years, ranging from roughly 23 to 80, were recorded for the dose-escalation cohort. Patients were allowed to have had prior anti-PD-1, anti-PD-L1 or anti-CTLA-4 therapy, and around 43% of the dose-escalation patients had been treated with checkpoint inhibitors. Three dose-escalation patients achieved partial responses, one with hepatocellular carcinoma and two with cutaneous melanoma. The purpose of peripheral TCRbeta sequencing was to test whether ivuxolimab changed TCR sequence diversity and led to clonal T-cell expansion. The paper describes the monotherapy dose-escalation part (N = 52 patients) of the phase I trial of ivuxolimab. Broader findings and caveats from the paper: At doses from 0.1 to 3.0 mg/kg, clonal expansion was seen in both CD4+ and CD8+ blood T cells between baseline and week 6. The antigen specificity of the peripheral T cells that underwent clonal expansion was not determined. In the 0.1-3.0 mg/kg groups, partial responders had among the lowest normalized peripheral clonal expansion, particularly in CD8+ T cells. After ivuxolimab, expanded clones were on average more numerous among CD8+ T cells than among CD4+ T cells. Low levels of normalized T-cell clonal expansion were also seen in some nonresponding patients.

Including the terminal cysteine and phenylalanine, the CDR3 comprises 14 residues. Only the CDR3 part of the read is kept: 42 bases, read in frame from the first base. V is shortened by 10 bases, J by 0 bases, and the region joining them spans 14 bases. From a lookup of the germline V gene, CDR1 and CDR2 are MDHEN and SYDVKM. The trial excluded patients who had a history of autoimmune disease or were on systemic immunosuppression. In every dose cohort, peripheral blood was drawn for TCR sequencing at baseline, cycle 4 day 1, and cycle 7 day 1. The samples were taken from a phase I, first-in-human, multicenter, open-label dose-escalation trial of ivuxolimab. Adults with locally advanced or metastatic head and neck squamous cell, hepatocellular, melanoma or renal cell carcinoma were enrolled in the trial. Before TCR sequencing, CD4+ T cells and CD8+ T cells from peripheral blood were sorted into separate populations.

Genomic DNA was isolated from the sorted cells so that the TCRbeta CDR3 region could be sequenced. TCRbeta CDR3 regions were sequenced using the immunoSEQ Assay. Imported from immuneACCESS, the table was reduced by TCRdb to in-frame sequences with V and J called. These copies leave out some clones; in studies compared against another copy, an unresolved V gene accounts for under half, and the cause of the remainder is not known. This sample is represented by some 60,000 clones; roughly 87% of them were singletons. The ten largest account for roughly 16% of the sample. Rearrangement joined TRBV28 to TRBJ2-3, with no D gene named confidently. The TCR was taken from an adult with an advanced solid tumor such as melanoma, head and neck, liver or kidney cancer. The sample here was CD4+ or CD8+ T cells sorted from blood, taken in a trial of the OX40 agonist ivuxolimab. The CDR3 protein: CATLTPLSTDTQYF. The DNA sequence reads TGTGCCACCCTCACCCCTCTTAGCACAGATACGCAGTATTTT.